This TCR beta chain was sequenced in a study of Ad26.COV2.S vaccination and SARS-CoV-2 variants. Whole-study findings and limits: Researchers cautioned that TCR breadth and depth analyses may have underestimated total T cell responses. Post-vaccination spike-specific CD8+ and CD4+ T cell responses reportedly had substantial breadth.

As to this clone: Its cognate antigen is unknown.

TCRdb keeps only in-frame clones here, not all; method: immunoSEQ multiplex PCR. The sample shows 410,000 or so clones, roughly 90% of them seen only once. Treatment given: about 20 received Ad26.COV2.S at low or high dose, single or two shots; five or six received placebo; per-sample allocation not given. Vaccine and placebo recipients were sampled on day 63 after the first injection. The donor was a Boston adult aged 18-55 years. The sequence came from a person between 18 and 59 years old who received the Ad26.COV2.S COVID-19 vaccine or a placebo. The sample consisted of peripheral blood, taken in a trial of Ad26.COV2.S vaccine versus placebo.

Written as DNA, the CDR3 is TGTGCCATCAGGCCGGATGGCGGGCTAACTAATGAAAAACTGTTTTTT. As protein: CAIRPDGGLTNEKLFF. The chain couples TRBV10-3 to TRBJ1-4, with D unclear. V was cut by 6 bases and J by 1 base, with 15 bases left in between. Germline loops: CDR1 ENHRY, CDR2 SYGVKD. CDR3 size: 16 residues.